This section outlines one T cell receptor beta chain sequence together with its context. The antigen remains undetermined. This sample is part of a study of cytomegalovirus exposure and HLA in healthy donors. The study's findings and limits: Most CMV-associated TCR beta chains appeared HLA-restricted in a later analysis. Overall, roughly 170 TCR beta chains were annotated as cytomegalovirus-associated.

The PCR employed 60 Vbeta primers together with 13 Jbeta primers. Original processing notes: As a later analysis found, there were 82 million or so unique TCR beta chains, of which 8.5 million to 13 million were shared. Libraries were prepared by immunoSEQ multiplex PCR; TCRdb keeps only in-frame clonotypes and omits some of them. From that table come the V and J calls and clone size; the DNA was used to work out D and trimming. The data contain some 130,000 clones, about four fifths of them singletons. The CDR3 totals 15 residues. Germline CDR1 is SGDLS and CDR2 is YYNGEE. Trimming took 2 bases from V and 3 from J; bases not matched to a gene: 3. These donors counted as nominally healthy when sampled, but unrecorded immune exposures were likely.

This rearrangement joins TRBV9 to TRBJ2-7; 12 bases align to TRBD2. The sequence was collected from a man aged 25-45 years in good health. Sequencing input: PBMCs. CDR3 DNA: TGTGCCAGCAGCGTCGGACTAGCGGGAAACTACGAGCAGTACTTC. This translates into CASSVGLAGNYEQYF.